The clone carrying this T cell receptor beta chain occurred once. What it binds is not known. These data are taken from a study of cytomegalovirus exposure and HLA in healthy donors. Study observations and caveats: The classifier was said to identify cytomegalovirus status with high specificity and sensitivity. Listed as cytomegalovirus-associated were 150 to 200 TCR beta chains.

The method was immunoSEQ multiplex PCR; TCRdb's version includes in-frame clones alone and lacks a portion of them. The sample includes tens of thousands of clones, roughly 94% of them seen just once. Sequences were obtained from PBMCs. This TCR was sampled from a man between 18 and 29 years old in good health and CMV-seropositive.

CDR3 protein: CASRQGVEAFF. The CDR3 DNA sequence: TGTGCCAGCCGACAGGGGGTTGAAGCTTTCTTT. The chain couples TRBV19 to TRBJ1-1; 9 bases agree with TRBD1. V lost 9 bases and J lost 7; bases outside the gene matches: 3. CDR1 is LNHDA, CDR2 SQIVND, per germline (reference sequence). CDR3 length: 11 amino acids.